A single T cell receptor beta chain is shown here with its context. This may come from a read error, since a much larger clone is one base off. The trim removed 3 bases at V and 4 bases at J, leaving 7 bases unmatched. This CDR3 spans 15 amino acids. Using constant-segment primers, 5'RACE produced TCR alpha and TCR beta cDNA libraries carrying sample barcodes and UMIs. A single record per CDR3 protein comes from TCRdb applying MiXCR to the 5' RACE reads. This table holds 200,000 to 250,000 distinct CDR3 sequences, about 16% found once. The data were obtained in a study of T-cell memory formation after mild COVID-19.

This receptor was taken from an adult woman who had mild COVID-19 (a few samples of this study predate the infection). Cell type and time point are not known. J is TRBJ2-3 and V is TRBV12-3 or TRBV12-4; 7 bases line up with TRBD2. Sequenced material: PBMCs or a T cell subset sorted from them (not recorded which). This CDR3 is CASSFSPGLADTQYF. CDR3 bases: TGTGCCAGCAGTTTCTCCCCCGGACTAGCAGATACGCAGTATTTT.